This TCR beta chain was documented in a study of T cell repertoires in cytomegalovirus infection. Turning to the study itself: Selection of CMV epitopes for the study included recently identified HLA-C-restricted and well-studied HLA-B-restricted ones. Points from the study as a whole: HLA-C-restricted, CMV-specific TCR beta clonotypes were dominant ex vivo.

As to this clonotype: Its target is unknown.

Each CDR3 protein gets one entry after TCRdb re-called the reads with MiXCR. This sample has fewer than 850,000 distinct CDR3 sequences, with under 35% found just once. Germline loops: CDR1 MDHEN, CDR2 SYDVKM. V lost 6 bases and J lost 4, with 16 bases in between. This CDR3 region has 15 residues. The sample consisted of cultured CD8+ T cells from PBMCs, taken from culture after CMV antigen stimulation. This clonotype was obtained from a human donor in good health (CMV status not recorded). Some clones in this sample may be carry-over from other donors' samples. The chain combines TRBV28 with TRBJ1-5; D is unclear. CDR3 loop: CASRIGSGLNQPQHF. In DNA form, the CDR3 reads TGTGCCAGCAGAATCGGCAGCGGGCTTAATCAGCCCCAGCATTTT.